This is a list of T cell receptor beta chains from one sample in a study of blood T cell repertoires in COVID-19. Some clones are missing from TCRdb's copy, which holds only in-frame ones; the method was immunoSEQ multiplex PCR. The sample records about 120,000 clones, 90% being singletons. Sequencing was carried out using peripheral blood. These receptors were taken from a human donor with active COVID-19. The donor label of this sample is uncertain. Each CDR3 is given with its conserved first and last residue. Each record gives: D gene, J gene, V gene, clone size, CDR3 DNA, CDR3 protein. The D gene is left open where the match is weak. Expanded clones are given a class, and other clones once, few, many or no size at all.

>TRBD1|TRBJ1-6|TRBV4-1|NA
TGCGCCAGCAGCCATTCCCCCTATGTGAGACAGGGTGTTTTGCCACCCCTCCACTTT
CASSHSPYVRQGVLPPLHF
>NA|TRBJ1-1|TRBV19|NA
TGTGCCAGTAGTATAGGTAACAGGGTGAACACTGAAGCTTTCTTT
CASSIGNRVNTEAFF
>TRBD2|TRBJ2-5|TRBV4-3|NA
TGCGCCAGCAGCCAAGCCGGGGGGGCCTTGGAGACCCAGTACTTC
CASSQAGGALETQYF
>NA|TRBJ2-3|TRBV7-2|NA
TGTGCCAGCAGCAGTTCGGGGAACACAGATACGCAGTATTTT
CASSSSGNTDTQYF
>TRBD2|TRBJ2-5|TRBV2|NA
TGTGCCAGCACAGCACTAGCGGGGGGGGAGACCCAGTACTTC
CASTALAGGETQYF
>TRBD1|TRBJ1-6|TRBV6-5|NA
TGTGCCAGCAGTTATTTCGGGGACAGGGCAAATTCACCCCTCCACTTT
CASSYFGDRANSPLHF
>NA|TRBJ1-5|TRBV7-9|NA
TGTGCCAGCAGCTTAGTTCCGGGCAATCAGCCCCAGCATTTT
CASSLVPGNQPQHF
>TRBD2|TRBJ2-1|TRBV14|NA
TGTGCCAGCAGCCGCTTTCCGGGACTAGCGGGGTACAATGAGCAGTTCTTC
CASSRFPGLAGYNEQFF
>TRBD1|TRBJ2-7|TRBV9|NA
TGTGCCAGCAGCGTAGAGGGGACAGGGGCCTTCTCCTACGAGCAGTACTTC
CASSVEGTGAFSYEQYF
>TRBD2|TRBJ2-2|TRBV19|NA
TGTGCCAGAACTAGCGGGGGTTCCGGGGAGCTGTTTTTT
CARTSGGSGELFF
>TRBD1|TRBJ2-3|TRBV19|NA
TGTGCCAGTAGTCAGGGGGCTCGGAGCACAGATACGCAGTATTTT
CASSQGARSTDTQYF
>NA|TRBJ1-1|TRBV27|once
TGTGCCAGCAGTCGGACACCCAACACTGAAGCTTTCTTT
CASSRTPNTEAFF
>TRBD1|TRBJ1-1|TRBV19|NA
TGTGCCAGTAGTACACTACAGGGGGAGAACACTGAAGCTTTCTTT
CASSTLQGENTEAFF
>TRBD2|TRBJ2-3|TRBV3-1/TRBV3-2|NA
TGTGCCAGCAGCCAAGACGGACTAGAGTCCACAGATACGCAGTATTTT
CASSQDGLESTDTQYF
>TRBD2|TRBJ2-3|TRBV9|NA
TGTGCCAGCAGCGTAGATGGTAGCGGGGTTGGTACGCAGTATTTT
CASSVDGSGVGTQYF
>TRBD2|TRBJ2-3|TRBV10-3|NA
TGTGCCATCAGTGAGTCTCTCCTAGCGGGGATGGATACGCAGTATTTT
CAISESLLAGMDTQYF
>NA|TRBJ2-7|TRBV19|NA
TGTGCCAGTAGTCTCTCCCGTGCAGGCGAGCAGTACTTC
CASSLSRAGEQYF
>TRBD2|TRBJ2-1|TRBV6-2/TRBV6-3|NA
TGTGCCAGCAGTCTAAGCGGGGGGCTCTACAATGAGCAGTTCTTC
CASSLSGGLYNEQFF
>NA|TRBJ2-5|TRBV2|NA
TGTGCCAGCAACGGAGGGGCCGTCCTGGAGACCCAGTACTTC
CASNGGAVLETQYF
>NA|TRBJ2-4|TRBV15|once
TGTGCCACCAGCAGAGTCCGGGGTACAGCCAAAAACATTCAGTACTTC
CATSRVRGTAKNIQYF
>NA|TRBJ2-2|TRBV3-1/TRBV3-2|NA
TGTGCCAGCAGCTGTAGACAGAACACCGGGGAGCTGTTTTTT
CASSCRQNTGELFF
>NA|TRBJ2-1|TRBV5-5|once
TGTGCCAGCAGCTTGTCGGGAGCGAGCCTATACAATGAGCAGTTCTTC
CASSLSGASLYNEQFF
>NA|TRBJ1-5|TRBV7-9|few
TGTGCCAGCAGCTTAGCCGCTGGGGGCCCCTCTTCTCCCCAGCATTTT
CASSLAAGGPSSPQHF
>NA|TRBJ2-5|TRBV11-2|NA
TGTGCCAGCAGCTCCGAAGGACACCCGTTTTCGTGGGAGACCCAGTACTTC
CASSSEGHPFSWETQYF
>NA|TRBJ1-5|TRBV6-5|NA
TGTGCCAGCAGGGAGCCAGGGTTATATCAGCCCCAGCATTTT
CASREPGLYQPQHF
>NA|TRBJ2-5|TRBV7-9|NA
TGTGCCAGCAGCTTAGCTAACCAAGAGACCCAGTACTTC
CASSLANQETQYF
>TRBD1|TRBJ1-2|TRBV10-3|NA
TGTGCCATCAGGAAAACAGGGGGCGAGGATGGCTACACCTTC
CAIRKTGGEDGYTF
>NA|TRBJ1-6|TRBV19|once
TGTGCCAGTAGTATATCTAGTCTCTTTAGGCGGGGGAATTCACCCCTCCACTTT
CASSISSLFRRGNSPLHF
>TRBD2|TRBJ2-3|TRBV7-7|NA
TGTGCTAGCAGCTTAGGGCTAGCGGGTTCGGATACGCAGTATTTT
CASSLGLAGSDTQYF
>NA|TRBJ2-3|TRBV7-2|NA
TGTGCCAGCAGCCCAGGGGTTTTGCTAGCCTCTACGCAGTATTTT
CASSPGVLLASTQYF
>NA|TRBJ2-7|TRBV14|NA
TGTGCCAGCAGCCAAGACTTCGAGCAGTACTTC
CASSQDFEQYF
>NA|TRBJ1-2|TRBV28|NA
TGTGCCAGCAGTTTTTCATACGGGGTACAGGGAGATGGCTACACCTTC
CASSFSYGVQGDGYTF
>NA|TRBJ1-1|TRBV18|once
TGTGCCAGCTCACCAAACCAGCGGAACACTGAAGCTTTCTTT
CASSPNQRNTEAFF
>TRBD1|TRBJ1-3|TRBV30|NA
TGTGCCTGGAGTGTGGGGACAGCTGGAAACACCATATATTTT
CAWSVGTAGNTIYF
>TRBD1|TRBJ2-5|TRBV3-1/TRBV3-2|NA
TGTGCCAGCAGCCAATTTCAGGGGGCGGTGACCCAGTACTTC
CASSQFQGAVTQYF
>TRBD2|TRBJ2-1|TRBV10-1|NA
TGCGCCAGCGCTCAGAGGTGCGGGGGGGCTATGAATGAGCAGTTCTTC
CASAQRCGGAMNEQFF
>NA|TRBJ1-6|TRBV5-5|once
TGTGCCAGCAGCTGGGGACTGGAACAAAATTCACCCCTCCACTTT
CASSWGLEQNSPLHF
>NA|TRBJ2-7|TRBV5-8|NA
TGTGCCAGCAGCTTGGCCGACAGCTCCTACGAGCAGTACTTC
CASSLADSSYEQYF
>NA|TRBJ2-1|TRBV28|NA
TGTGCCAGCAGTTTAAGGGGGGGCCGTTACAATGAGCAGTTCTTC
CASSLRGGRYNEQFF
>NA|TRBJ1-2|TRBV19|NA
TGTGCCAGTACCGCGACCGGGAGTACCTATGGCTACACCTTC
CASTATGSTYGYTF
>TRBD1|TRBJ1-2|TRBV13|NA
TGTGCCAGCAGCACACCTAGGACAGGGGTCTTCTATGGCTACACCTTC
CASSTPRTGVFYGYTF
>TRBD1|TRBJ2-5|TRBV24-1|NA
TGTGCCACCAGTGACCGGGGACAGAAAGGTCCGGTGACCCAGTACTTC
CATSDRGQKGPVTQYF
>TRBD1|TRBJ2-7|TRBV19|NA
TGTGCCAGTGCTGACCGGGACAGGGGATCCTACGAGCAGTACTTC
CASADRDRGSYEQYF
>NA|TRBJ1-6|TRBV14|few
TGTGCCAGCAGCCACGGACAGATTCCGAGCTCCTATAATTCACCCCTCCACTTT
CASSHGQIPSSYNSPLHF
>TRBD1|TRBJ1-4|TRBV4-3|few
TGCGCCAGCAGAAAGGGACAGGTTGCAACTAATGAAAAACTGTTTTTT
CASRKGQVATNEKLFF
>TRBD2|TRBJ2-3|TRBV2|NA
TGTGCCAGCAGGGCTAGCGGGGGGGATACGCAGTATTTT
CASRASGGDTQYF
>NA|TRBJ2-2|TRBV28|NA
TGTGCCAGCAGTGAGACTCCCAGGAACACCGGGGAGCTGTTTTTT
CASSETPRNTGELFF
>NA|TRBJ1-1|TRBV4-3|once
TGCGCCAGCAGCCAAGAGGCCAGAATGAACACTGAAGCTTTCTTT
CASSQEARMNTEAFF
>TRBD1|TRBJ2-5|TRBV11-2|NA
TGTGCCAGCAGCTTAGGTTGGGACAGCCGCCAAGAGACCCAGTACTTC
CASSLGWDSRQETQYF
>TRBD1|TRBJ1-5|TRBV2|NA
TGTGCCAGCAGAAGGGCCGGACAGGGTGATCAGCCCCAGCATTTT
CASRRAGQGDQPQHF
>TRBD1|TRBJ1-5|TRBV20-1|NA
TGCAGTGCTAGTACAGGGGTTTTTAATCAGCCCCAGCATTTT
CSASTGVFNQPQHF
>NA|TRBJ1-5|TRBV5-8|NA
TGTGCCAGCAGCCCTGTGGGGGCTAGCAATCAGCCCCAGCATTTT
CASSPVGASNQPQHF
>TRBD1|TRBJ2-1|TRBV7-6|NA
TGTGCCAGCAGCGTATATGGGACAGGGGTATATGAGCAGTTCTTC
CASSVYGTGVYEQFF
>TRBD1|TRBJ1-5|TRBV12-3/TRBV12-4|few
TGTGCCAGCAGACAGGGGAATCAGCCCCAGCATTTT
CASRQGNQPQHF
>TRBD1|TRBJ1-1|TRBV19|NA
TGTGCCAGTAGTATGCCTCCGGGACAGGGGATGAACACTGAAGCTTTCTTT
CASSMPPGQGMNTEAFF
>NA|TRBJ1-1|TRBV4-3|NA
TGCGCCAGCAGCCAAGACAGGGGTTTGAACACTGAAGCTTTCTTT
CASSQDRGLNTEAFF
>TRBD1|TRBJ1-1|TRBV25-1|NA
TGTGCCAGCAGTGAGCCCCGGACAGGGAGTGTGTCTGAAGCTTTCTTT
CASSEPRTGSVSEAFF
>TRBD1|TRBJ1-1|TRBV10-2|NA
TGCGCCAGCGCGGACAGGGGGAACACTGAAGCTTTCTTT
CASADRGNTEAFF
>TRBD1|TRBJ1-3|TRBV28|few
TGTGCCAGCAGCTCCGAGAGGCGGGGACAGGGAAGGACTACTGGAAACACCATATATTTT
CASSSERRGQGRTTGNTIYF
>NA|TRBJ2-5|TRBV7-2|NA
TGTGCCAGCAGCCCCGACAGAAACCAAGAGACCCAGTACTTC
CASSPDRNQETQYF